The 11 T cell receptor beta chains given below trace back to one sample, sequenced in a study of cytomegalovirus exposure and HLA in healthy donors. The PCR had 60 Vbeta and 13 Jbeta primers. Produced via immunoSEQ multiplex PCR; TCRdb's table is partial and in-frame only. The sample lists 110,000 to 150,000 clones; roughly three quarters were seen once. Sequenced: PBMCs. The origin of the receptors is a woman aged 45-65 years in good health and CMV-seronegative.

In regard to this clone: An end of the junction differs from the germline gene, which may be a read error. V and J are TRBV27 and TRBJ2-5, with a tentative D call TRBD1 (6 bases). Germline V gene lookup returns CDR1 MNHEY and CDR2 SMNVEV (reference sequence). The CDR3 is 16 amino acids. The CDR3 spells CASSLSGQSRAGEQYF. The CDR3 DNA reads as TGTGCCAGCAGCTTATCTGGTCAGAGTCGGGCAGGGGAGCAGTACTTC.

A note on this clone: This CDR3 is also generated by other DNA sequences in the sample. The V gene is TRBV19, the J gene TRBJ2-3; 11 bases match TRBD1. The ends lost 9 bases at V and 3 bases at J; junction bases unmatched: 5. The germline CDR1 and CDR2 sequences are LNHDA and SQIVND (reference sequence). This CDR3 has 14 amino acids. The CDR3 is CASRDRGRTDTQYF. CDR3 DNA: TGTGCCAGCCGGGACAGGGGGAGAACAGATACGCAGTATTTT.

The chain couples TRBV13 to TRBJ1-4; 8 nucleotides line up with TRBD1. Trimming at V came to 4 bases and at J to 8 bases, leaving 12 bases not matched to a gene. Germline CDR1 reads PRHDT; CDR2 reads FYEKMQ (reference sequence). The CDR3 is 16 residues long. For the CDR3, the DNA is TGTGCCAGCAGCTACTCGGGAGACAGGGGTGGCGAAAAACTGTTTTTT. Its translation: CASSYSGDRGGEKLFF.

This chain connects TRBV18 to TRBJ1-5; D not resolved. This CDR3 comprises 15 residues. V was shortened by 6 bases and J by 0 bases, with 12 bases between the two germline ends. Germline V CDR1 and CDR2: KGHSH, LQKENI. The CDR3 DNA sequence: TGTGCCAGCTCCCCCGGGGATCTTAGCAATCAGCCCCAGCATTTT. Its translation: CASSPGDLSNQPQHF.

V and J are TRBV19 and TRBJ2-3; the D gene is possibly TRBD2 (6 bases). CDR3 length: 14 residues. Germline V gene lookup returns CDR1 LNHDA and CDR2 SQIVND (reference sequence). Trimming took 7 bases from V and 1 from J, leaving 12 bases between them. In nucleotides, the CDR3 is TGTGCCAGTAAGACGGGGGTAGGCACAGATACGCAGTATTTT. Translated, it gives CASKTGVGTDTQYF. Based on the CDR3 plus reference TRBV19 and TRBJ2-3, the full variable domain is DGGITQSPKYLFRKEGQNVTLSCEQNLNHDAMYWYRQDPGQGLRLIYYSQIVNDFQKGDIAEGYSVSREKKESFPLTVTSAQKNPTAFYLCASKTGVGTDTQYFGPGTRLTVL.

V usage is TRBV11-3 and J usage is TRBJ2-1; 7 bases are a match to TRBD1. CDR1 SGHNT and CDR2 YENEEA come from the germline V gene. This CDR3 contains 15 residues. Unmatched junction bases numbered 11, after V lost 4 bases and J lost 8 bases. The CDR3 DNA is TGTGCCAGCAGCTCCTCACACAGGGGATGGGATGAGCAGTTCTTC. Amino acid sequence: CASSSSHRGWDEQFF.

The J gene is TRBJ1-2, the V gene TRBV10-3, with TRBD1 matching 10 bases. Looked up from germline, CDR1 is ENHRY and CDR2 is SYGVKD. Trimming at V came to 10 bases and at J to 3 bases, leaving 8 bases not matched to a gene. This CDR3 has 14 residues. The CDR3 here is CASRGDRGYYGYTF. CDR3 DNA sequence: TGTGCCAGCCGCGGGGACAGGGGATACTATGGCTACACCTTC.

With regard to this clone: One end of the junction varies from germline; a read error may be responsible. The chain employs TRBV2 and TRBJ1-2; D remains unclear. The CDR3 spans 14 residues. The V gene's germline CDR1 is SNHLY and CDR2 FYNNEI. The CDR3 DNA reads TGTGCCAGCAGCTTCCCCCCCGACCCGGGTGGCTACCCCTTC. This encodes CASSFPPDPGGYPF.

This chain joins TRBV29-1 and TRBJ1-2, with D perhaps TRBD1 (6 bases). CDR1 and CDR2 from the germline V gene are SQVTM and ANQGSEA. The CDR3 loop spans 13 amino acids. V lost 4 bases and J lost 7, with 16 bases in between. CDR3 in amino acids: CSVVAMGAGGYTF. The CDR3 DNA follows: TGCAGCGTTGTAGCAATGGGGGCCGGTGGCTACACCTTC. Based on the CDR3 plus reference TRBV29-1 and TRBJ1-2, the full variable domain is SAVISQKPSRDICQRGTSLTIQCQVDSQVTMMFWYRQQPGQSLTLIATANQGSEATYESGFVIDKFPISRPNLTFSTLTVSNMSPEDSSIYLCSVVAMGAGGYTFGSGTRLTVV.

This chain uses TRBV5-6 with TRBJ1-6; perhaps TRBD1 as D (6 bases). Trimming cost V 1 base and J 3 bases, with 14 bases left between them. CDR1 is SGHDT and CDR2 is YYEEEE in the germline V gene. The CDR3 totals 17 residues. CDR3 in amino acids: CASSLYETGVYNSPLHF. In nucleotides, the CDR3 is TGTGCCAGCAGCTTGTATGAGACAGGCGTCTATAATTCACCCCTCCACTTT.

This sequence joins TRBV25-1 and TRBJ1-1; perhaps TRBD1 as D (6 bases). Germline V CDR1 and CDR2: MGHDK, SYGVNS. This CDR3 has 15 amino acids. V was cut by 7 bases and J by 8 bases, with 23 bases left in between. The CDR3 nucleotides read TGTGCCAGCATGTCCGGTAAGGGGCGCGGGGGCGAAGCTTTCTTT. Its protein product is CASMSGKGRGGEAFF.